This entry lists 32 T cell receptor beta chains sequenced from one sample in a study of cytomegalovirus exposure and HLA in healthy donors. A multiplex PCR was run with 60 Vbeta primers and 13 Jbeta primers. Clones were sequenced by immunoSEQ multiplex PCR, and TCRdb holds only the in-frame ones, with some missing. The sample table includes fewer than 85,000 clones. Material: PBMCs. These TCRs come from a man aged 25 to 40 in good health and CMV-seronegative.

The chain links TRBV18 to TRBJ2-7; tentatively, D is TRBD1 (7 bases). The germline V gene encodes CDR1 KGHSH and CDR2 LQKENI. The CDR3 consists of 13 residues. Trimming shortened V by 8 bases and J by 1 base, and 12 bases separated the two germline ends. The CDR3 region is CASAGTDSYEQYF. In nucleotides, the CDR3 is TGTGCCAGCGCGGGGACAGATTCCTACGAGCAGTACTTC.

This sequence joins TRBV5-1 and TRBJ2-1, with 14 nucleotides matching TRBD2. Germline assignment: CDR1 SGHRS and CDR2 YFSETQ. J gave up 9 bases and V 4 bases, and 9 bases lay outside the gene matches. The CDR3 is made up of 16 amino acids. DNA of the CDR3: TGCGCCAGCAGCCCGGCGACTAGCGGGGGGGCCAGTGAGCAGTTCTTC. It translates to CASSPATSGGASEQFF.

The J gene is TRBJ2-7, the V gene TRBV7-2, with TRBD2 matching 9 bases. CDR1 SGHTA and CDR2 FQGNSA come from the germline V gene. V lost 2 bases to trimming and J lost 2 bases; unmatched junction nucleotides: 1. The CDR3 spans 14 residues. CDR3 in DNA: TGTGCCAGCAGCTTAATAGCGGGAGCCTACGAGCAGTACTTC. It translates to CASSLIAGAYEQYF.

The V call is TRBV19, the J call TRBJ2-2, with TRBD2 as a possible D gene (5 bases). The CDR3 runs 17 residues. Germline CDR1 LNHDA, CDR2 SQIVND (reference sequence). Trimming cost V 5 bases and J 2 bases, with 18 bases left between them. The CDR3 here is CASSRPLPGSNTGELFF. Written as DNA, the CDR3 is TGTGCCAGTAGTCGACCCTTACCGGGATCCAACACCGGGGAGCTGTTTTTT. Variable domain in full (rest from reference TRBV19 and TRBJ2-2): DGGITQSPKYLFRKEGQNVTLSCEQNLNHDAMYWYRQDPGQGLRLIYYSQIVNDFQKGDIAEGYSVSREKKESFPLTVTSAQKNPTAFYLCASSRPLPGSNTGELFFGEGSRLTVL.

The genes are TRBV5-4 and TRBJ1-5; D gene uncertain. The germline V gene has CDR1 SGHNT and CDR2 YYREEE (reference sequence). The CDR3 contains 13 residues. V was trimmed by 4 bases and J by 3 bases, leaving 8 bases between them. The CDR3 DNA reads TGTGCCAGCAGCCAAAGCCCCAATCAGCCCCAGCATTTT. This translates into CASSQSPNQPQHF.

The chain is built from TRBV19 and TRBJ1-1, with 9 bases fitting TRBD1. Germline assignment: CDR1 LNHDA and CDR2 SQIVND (reference sequence). The CDR3 runs 18 residues. Trimming cost V 5 bases and J 5 bases; bases outside gene matches: 18. This CDR3 is CASSRNLGQGLWGTEAFF. In DNA, the CDR3 is TGTGCCAGTAGTCGGAATTTAGGACAGGGGCTATGGGGTACTGAAGCTTTCTTT.

The genes are TRBV2 and TRBJ1-2, with 9 positions matching TRBD1. Per germline, CDR1 SNHLY and CDR2 FYNNEI. The trim removed 6 bases at V and 8 bases at J, leaving 13 bases unmatched. The CDR3 sequence is 15 residues long. Written as DNA, the CDR3 is TGTGCCAGCAGATCTACCCGGGACAGGGTAACCGGCTACACCTTC. Translating it yields CASRSTRDRVTGYTF.

This chain uses TRBV27 with TRBJ1-1; 9 bases align to TRBD1. Germline assignment: CDR1 MNHEY and CDR2 SMNVEV (reference sequence). This CDR3 contains 14 residues. V was clipped by 5 bases and J by 2 bases; unmatched bases: 3. The CDR3 DNA reads TGTGCCAGCAGTGTGACAGGGGGAAACACTGAAGCTTTCTTT. The encoded protein is CASSVTGGNTEAFF.

The chain carries TRBV5-1 and TRBJ2-2; tentative D call: TRBD2 (6 bases). Deletions cut 6 bases from V and 6 bases from J, with 12 bases between. This CDR3 comprises 13 residues. Per the germline V gene, CDR1 is SGHRS and CDR2 is YFSETQ. In DNA form, the CDR3 reads TGCGCCAGCAAGGGACTGCGTTCCGGGGAGCTGTTTTTT. Translation: CASKGLRSGELFF.

This rearrangement joins TRBV6-6 to TRBJ2-3; 11 nucleotides match TRBD2. There are 16 residues in the CDR3. V was pared by 4 bases and J by 3 bases, with 6 bases of the junction left unmatched. Germline lookup yields CDR1 MNHNY and CDR2 SVGAGI (reference sequence). The DNA for the CDR3 is TGTGCCAGCAGTTTGCTAGGACTAGCGGGTACAGATACGCAGTATTTT. It translates to CASSLLGLAGTDTQYF.

V gene TRBV12-5 combines with J gene TRBJ2-5; the match to TRBD1 covers 10 bases. The CDR3 has 14 residues. Per germline, CDR1 LGHNT and CDR2 FRNRAP. V was pared by 2 bases and J by 6 bases, with 3 bases of the junction left unmatched. CDR3 sequence: CASGLTGQGKTQYF. CDR3 in DNA: TGTGCTAGTGGTTTGACGGGACAGGGGAAGACCCAGTACTTC.

J is TRBJ2-2 and V is TRBV6-4; TRBD1 matches at 8 bases. The ends lost 4 bases at V and 3 bases at J; junction bases unmatched: 4. The CDR3 loop spans 15 amino acids. Germline lookup yields CDR1 MRHNA and CDR2 SNTAGT. As DNA, the CDR3 is TGTGCCAGCAGTGGCTCAGGGGGCGACACCGGGGAGCTGTTTTTT. Protein product: CASSGSGGDTGELFF.

V usage is TRBV4-1 and J usage is TRBJ1-2, with a tentative D call TRBD1 (5 bases). Germline lookup yields CDR1 MGHRA and CDR2 YSYEKL. The CDR3 length is 14 residues. The V end was cut by 3 bases, the J end by 4 bases, with 12 bases between. The CDR3 region is CASSHGGDVYGYTF. The DNA for the CDR3 is TGCGCCAGCAGCCACGGAGGGGACGTCTATGGCTACACCTTC.

The chain has TRBV4-1 and TRBJ1-2; D uncertain. Germline CDR1 MGHRA, CDR2 YSYEKL. V was cut by 0 bases and J by 3 bases, with 14 bases left in between. The CDR3 length is 16 residues. The CDR3 here is CASSQDPLRRDYGYTF. The CDR3 DNA follows: TGCGCCAGCAGCCAAGATCCCTTGCGTCGGGACTATGGCTACACCTTC.

The chain uses TRBV2 and TRBJ2-3; 12 bases agree with TRBD2. After removal of 9 bases from V and 2 bases from J, the junction contained 3 bases not matched to a gene. The germline CDR1 and CDR2 sequences are SNHLY and FYNNEI. The CDR3 runs to 14 residues. CDR3 protein: CASRLAGATDTQYF. CDR3 bases: TGTGCCAGTCGACTAGCGGGAGCCACAGATACGCAGTATTTT.

J is TRBJ2-3 and V is TRBV27; D is uncertain. Trimming stripped 2 bases from V and 4 bases from J, with 7 bases between. The germline V gene encodes CDR1 MNHEY and CDR2 SMNVEV (reference sequence). The length of the CDR3 is 13 residues. The chain's CDR3 is CASSLELADTQYF. As DNA, the CDR3 is TGTGCCAGCAGTTTAGAGTTGGCAGATACGCAGTATTTT.

V gene TRBV29-1 combines with J gene TRBJ2-5, with D maybe TRBD1 (6 bases). Between the trimmed V and J ends, which lost 3 bases and 2 bases, there was a span of 19 bases. The CDR3 contains 16 residues. The germline V gene has CDR1 SQVTM and CDR2 ANQGSEA. CDR3 DNA: TGCAGCGTTGATTTTCGGCCGGACAGTGCTCAAGAGACCCAGTACTTC. It translates to CSVDFRPDSAQETQYF.

This chain links TRBV4-2 with TRBJ2-3; perhaps TRBD1 as D (6 bases). This CDR3 is built from 17 residues. Germline V lookup: CDR1 LGHNA, CDR2 YNFKEQ. Deletions cut 1 base from V and 4 bases from J, with 18 bases between. In DNA, the CDR3 is TGTGCCAGCAGCCAAGGGCTGATGGACAGCGTTCCAGATACGCAGTATTTT. It encodes CASSQGLMDSVPDTQYF.

The J gene is TRBJ1-2, the V gene TRBV18; 9 bases fit TRBD1. Trimming removed 2 bases from V and 7 bases from J; junction bases left unmatched: 11. The CDR3 is 16 amino acids. Germline-derived CDR1 and CDR2 are KGHSH and LQKENI. The CDR3 loop reads CASSPIPGQGSFGYTF. CDR3 sequence (DNA): TGTGCCAGCTCACCAATCCCGGGACAGGGCTCATTTGGCTACACCTTC. Drawing the rest from reference TRBV18 and TRBJ1-2, the complete variable domain is NAGVMQNPRHLVRRRGQEARLRCSPMKGHSHVYWYRQLPEEGLKFMVYLQKENIIDESGMPKERFSAEFPKEGPSILRIQQVVRGDSAAYFCASSPIPGQGSFGYTFGSGTRLTVV.

The chain links TRBV7-3 to TRBJ2-1; 7 positions agree with TRBD2. The CDR3 sequence is 15 residues long. Trimming took 2 bases from V and 4 from J; bases not matched to a gene: 5. Germline-derived CDR1 and CDR2 are SGHTA and FQGTGA. Here the CDR3 reads CASSLQLALYNEQFF. In nucleotides, the CDR3 is TGTGCCAGCAGCTTACAACTAGCGCTTTACAATGAGCAGTTCTTC.

The V call is TRBV11-3, the J call TRBJ2-1; D not resolved. This CDR3 spans 15 amino acids. The V and J ends lost 1 base and 4 bases respectively, with 11 bases between them. From germline, CDR1 is SGHNT and CDR2 YENEEA. DNA of the CDR3: TGTGCCAGCAGCTTAGGGGTTGGAGATTACAATGAGCAGTTCTTC. Protein sequence: CASSLGVGDYNEQFF.

The gene calls are TRBV15 and TRBJ2-1; 7 nucleotides match TRBD1. Unmatched junction bases numbered 8, after V lost 2 bases and J lost 7 bases. Germline-derived CDR1 and CDR2 are LNHNV and YYDKDF (reference sequence). CDR3 length: 15 residues. CDR3 nucleotides: TGTGCCACCAGCAGATCCCGACAGGGTGGGAATGAGCAGTTCTTC. Its protein is CATSRSRQGGNEQFF.

V gene TRBV6-5 combines with J gene TRBJ1-2; 7 bases map to TRBD1. Germline CDR1 and CDR2: MNHEY and SVGAGI. J was trimmed by 5 bases and V by 4 bases; bases with no gene match: 4. This CDR3 has 13 residues. As DNA, the CDR3 is TGTGCCAGCAGTTCGACAGGGCGGTATGGCTACACCTTC. It yields the protein CASSSTGRYGYTF.

The CDR3 region is CASRVVDSSNYGYTF. In DNA, the CDR3 is TGCGCCAGCAGAGTCGTGGACAGCTCAAACTATGGCTACACCTTC. The V call is TRBV4-1, the J call TRBJ1-2, with a possible D match to TRBD1 (6 bases). The CDR3 runs 15 residues. V gave up 6 bases and J gave up 2 bases, with 16 bases separating them. In germline, CDR1 is MGHRA, CDR2 YSYEKL.

The chain joins TRBV6-1 to TRBJ2-7, with 9 positions matching TRBD2. With V trimmed by 2 bases and J by 0 bases, 5 bases remained unmatched. The CDR3 runs to 16 residues. The germline V gene has CDR1 MNHNS and CDR2 SASEGT. The DNA for the CDR3 is TGTGCCAGCAGTGAACCGGGACTAGCCCTCTCCTACGAGCAGTACTTC. Protein product: CASSEPGLALSYEQYF.

The chain has TRBV6-5 and TRBJ2-3; perhaps TRBD1 as D (5 bases). CDR1 MNHEY and CDR2 SVGAGI come from the germline V gene. The germline V and J ends were trimmed by 0 bases and 3 bases, with 10 bases remaining between them. The length of the CDR3 is 15 residues. The CDR3 sequence is CASSYSIGETDTQYF. The CDR3 nucleotides read TGTGCCAGCAGTTACTCGATAGGGGAAACAGATACGCAGTATTTT.

The CDR3 DNA sequence: TGTGCCAGCAGTTGGGGGGGACAGGGGGGATCACCCCTCCACTTT. Translation: CASSWGGQGGSPLHF. This sequence joins TRBV6-5 and TRBJ1-6; 11 bases line up with TRBD1. CDR1 is MNHEY, CDR2 SVGAGI, per germline. V lost 4 bases to trimming and J lost 10 bases; unmatched junction nucleotides: 6. The CDR3 covers 15 residues.

The V call is TRBV9, the J call TRBJ2-4; TRBD2 agrees at 7 bases. V lost 0 bases, J lost 6 bases, and 3 bases stayed unmatched. This CDR3 region has 14 residues. Germline V CDR1 and CDR2: SGDLS, YYNGEE. CDR3 sequence reads: CASSVGWGGNIQYF. CDR3 DNA sequence: TGTGCCAGCAGCGTAGGTTGGGGGGGAAACATTCAGTACTTC.

J is TRBJ1-2 and V is TRBV5-1; a weak D match, TRBD1 (5 bases). V lost 2 bases, J lost 2 bases, and 7 bases lay in between. The CDR3 spans 13 residues. The germline V gene encodes CDR1 SGHRS and CDR2 YFSETQ. As DNA, the CDR3 is TGCGCCAGCAGCTTAAGGGGCAACTATGGCTACACCTTC. Protein sequence: CASSLRGNYGYTF.

This sequence joins TRBV5-6 and TRBJ2-7, with TRBD1 identical over 7 bases. Trimming took 1 base from V and 6 from J; bases not matched to a gene: 1. This CDR3 is built from 12 residues. Germline V gives CDR1 SGHDT, CDR2 YYEEEE. The CDR3 loop reads CASSLQGVEQYF. Here the CDR3 DNA reads TGTGCCAGCAGCTTGCAGGGGGTCGAGCAGTACTTC.

The chain is built from TRBV30 and TRBJ1-5, with 11 positions matching TRBD1. V lost 4 bases and J lost 5; bases outside the gene matches: 4. The CDR3 totals 14 residues. Germline assignment: CDR1 GTSNPN and CDR2 SVGIG (reference sequence). This chain's CDR3 is CAWKGTGGYQPQHF. CDR3 bases: TGTGCCTGGAAAGGGACAGGGGGTTATCAGCCCCAGCATTTT.

V is TRBV19 and J is TRBJ1-1; D gene ambiguous. With 6 bases removed from V and 7 bases from J, the gap between germline ends came to 12 bases. The CDR3 is 12 amino acids. Germline V lookup: CDR1 LNHDA, CDR2 SQIVND (reference sequence). This CDR3 reads CASSEFAGEAFF. In DNA form, the CDR3 reads TGTGCCAGTAGCGAGTTCGCGGGTGAAGCTTTCTTT.